This T cell receptor beta chain was sequenced during a study of post-analysis software for immune sequencing data. Study-level findings and limits: Controls significantly exceeded multiple sclerosis patients in normalized Chao1 diversity.

In the case of this clonotype: Its specificity is unknown.

Presence of unique molecular identifiers characterized the TCR beta cDNA libraries. TCRdb re-derived calls from the PCR reads in MiXCR, one entry per CDR3 protein. This table holds hundreds of thousands of distinct CDR3 sequences, roughly 45% found once. This receptor was taken from a girl aged 10 to 17 with multiple sclerosis. Sample: blood.

The CDR3 region has the DNA TGTGCCAGCAGCCAAGATCAGACTAGCGGTTACGAGCAGTACTTC. Its translation is CASSQDQTSGYEQYF. The chain uses TRBV4-2 and TRBJ2-7, with 9 nucleotides matching TRBD2. CDR3 length equals 15 residues. V shed 0 bases and J 4 bases; nucleotides not matched to a gene: 4. From germline, CDR1 is LGHNA and CDR2 YNFKEQ.